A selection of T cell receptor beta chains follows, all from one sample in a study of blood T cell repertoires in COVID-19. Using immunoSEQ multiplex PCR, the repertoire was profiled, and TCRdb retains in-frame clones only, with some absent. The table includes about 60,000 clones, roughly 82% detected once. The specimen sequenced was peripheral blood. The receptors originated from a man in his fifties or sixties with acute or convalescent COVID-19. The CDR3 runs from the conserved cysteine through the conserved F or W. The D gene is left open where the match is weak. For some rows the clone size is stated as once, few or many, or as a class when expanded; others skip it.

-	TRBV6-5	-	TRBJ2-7	TGTGCCAGCAGTTACTCGATCTCAGGGGCTTCCGAGCAGTACTTC	CASSYSISGASEQYF
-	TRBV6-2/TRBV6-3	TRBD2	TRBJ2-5	TGTGCCAGCAGTTCTACTAGCGGGGGCTCAGAGACCCAGTACTTC	CASSSTSGGSETQYF
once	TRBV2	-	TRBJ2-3	TGTGCCAGCAGGAGGGAAACTAGCACAGATACGCAGTATTTT	CASRRETSTDTQYF
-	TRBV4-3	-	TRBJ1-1	TGCGCCAGCAGCCAAGATCTGGACATCAACACTGAAGCTTTCTTT	CASSQDLDINTEAFF
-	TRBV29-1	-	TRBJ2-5	TGCAGCGTTGAAGACGGAAAAAACAACTATTACCAAGAGACCCAGTACTTC	CSVEDGKNNYYQETQYF
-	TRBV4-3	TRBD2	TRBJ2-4	TGCGCCAGCAGCCAAGGAGGGACTAGCGGGGCCCAAAACATTCAGTACTTC	CASSQGGTSGAQNIQYF
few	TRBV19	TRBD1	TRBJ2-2	TGTGCCAGTAGTACCGACAGGGGTTACACCGGGGAGCTGTTTTTT	CASSTDRGYTGELFF
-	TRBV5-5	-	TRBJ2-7	TGTGCCAGCAGCTTGGGACTAGGAGCCTACGAGCAGTACTTC	CASSLGLGAYEQYF
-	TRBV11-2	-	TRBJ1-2	TGTGCCAGCAGCTGGGGGCATGGCTACACCTTC	CASSWGHGYTF
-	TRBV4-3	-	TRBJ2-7	TGCGCCAGCAGCCAAGGTGCAGGGTTCGAGCAGTACTTC	CASSQGAGFEQYF
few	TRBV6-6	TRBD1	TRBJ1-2	TGTGCCAGCAGTCCCCGGGACAGGGAAAACTATGGCTACACCTTC	CASSPRDRENYGYTF
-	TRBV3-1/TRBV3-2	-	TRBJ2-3	TGTGCCAGCAGAGGGCAGGGGCGCACAGATACGCAGTATTTT	CASRGQGRTDTQYF
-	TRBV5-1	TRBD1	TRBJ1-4	TGCGCCAGCAGCGCCCGACAAGGGGGCGACACAACTAATGAAAAACTGTTTTTT	CASSARQGGDTTNEKLFF
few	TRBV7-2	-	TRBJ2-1	TGTGCCAGCAGCGCACCTCTTGGAGGGATCTCCTACAATGAGCAGTTCTTC	CASSAPLGGISYNEQFF
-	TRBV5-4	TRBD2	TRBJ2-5	TGTGCCAGCAGCTTGGAAGGCCTAGCGGGGGGCGAGACCCAGTACTTC	CASSLEGLAGGETQYF
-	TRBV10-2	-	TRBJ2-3	TGCGCCAGCAGTGAACTGGGGACTAGCACAGATACGCAGTATTTT	CASSELGTSTDTQYF
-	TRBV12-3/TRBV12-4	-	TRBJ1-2	TGTGCCAGCACCACCATTTACAGCTATGGCTACACCTTC	CASTTIYSYGYTF
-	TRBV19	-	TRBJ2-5	TGTGCCAGTAGTATAAAACTAGTCGCGGAGACCCAGTACTTC	CASSIKLVAETQYF
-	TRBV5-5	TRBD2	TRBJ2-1	TGTGCCAGCAGCTTGGCCAGCTGGCGGGGGGGCTACAATGAGCAGTTCTTC	CASSLASWRGGYNEQFF
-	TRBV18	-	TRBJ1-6	TGTGCCAGCTCACCCGGGAGTATCAATTCACCCCTCCACTTT	CASSPGSINSPLHF
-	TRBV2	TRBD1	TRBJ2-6	TGTGCCAGCACCCGAGGGACAGGGCCCTCTGGGGCCAACGTCCTGACTTTC	CASTRGTGPSGANVLTF
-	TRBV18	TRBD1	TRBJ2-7	TGTGCCAGCTCACCACAGAGGACAGGGGAATACGAGCAGTACTTC	CASSPQRTGEYEQYF
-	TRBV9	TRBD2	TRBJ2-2	TGTGCCAGCAGCGTAGTCGCTAGCGGGGCCACCGGGGAGCTGTTTTTT	CASSVVASGATGELFF
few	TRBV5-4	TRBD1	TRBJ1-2	TGTGCCAGCAGCGGAGACAGGGGGCGCGTTGGCTACACCTTC	CASSGDRGRVGYTF
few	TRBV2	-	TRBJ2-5	TGTGCCAGCGGCCTCTTAGAGACCCAGTACTTC	CASGLLETQYF
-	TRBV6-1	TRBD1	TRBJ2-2	TGTGCCAGCAGCGACCGGGACAGTTACACCGGGGAGCTGTTTTTT	CASSDRDSYTGELFF
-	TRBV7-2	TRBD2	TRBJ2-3	TGTGCCAGCAGCAGAGACGGGGGGAGCACAGATACGCAGTATTTT	CASSRDGGSTDTQYF
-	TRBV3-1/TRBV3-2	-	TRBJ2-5	TGTGCCAGCAGCCGCCGACTAGGAGGGCAAGAGACCCAGTACTTC	CASSRRLGGQETQYF
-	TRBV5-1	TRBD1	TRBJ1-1	TGCGCCAGCAGCCGGATACAGGGGGGGAACACTGAAGCTTTCTTT	CASSRIQGGNTEAFF
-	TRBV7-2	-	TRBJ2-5	TGTGCCAGCGAGGAGAGGCGACCTCAAGAGACCCAGTACTTC	CASEERRPQETQYF
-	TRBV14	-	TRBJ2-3	TGTGCCAGCAGCCGACTATCCAAGGGAGCAGATACGCAGTATTTT	CASSRLSKGADTQYF
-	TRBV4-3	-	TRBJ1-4	TGCGCCAGCAGTCCCTACGGTGCTAATGAAAAACTGTTTTTT	CASSPYGANEKLFF
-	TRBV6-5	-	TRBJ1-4	TGTGCCAGCAATACAGCAACTAATGAAAAACTGTTTTTT	CASNTATNEKLFF
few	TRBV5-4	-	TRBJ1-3	TGTGCCAGCAGCTTGGGCAGGGGCGAGGACACCATATATTTT	CASSLGRGEDTIYF
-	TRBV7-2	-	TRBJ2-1	TGTGCCAGCAGCTTAGTTGGGGGGGGCATCAATGAGCAGTTCTTC	CASSLVGGGINEQFF
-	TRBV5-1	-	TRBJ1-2	TGCGCCAGCAGCTTGGCCGGGCAGGGGAGTGATGGCTACACCTTC	CASSLAGQGSDGYTF
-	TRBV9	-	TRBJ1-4	TGTGCCAGCAGCGCCACAGCTGTGGGCGAAAAACTGTTTTTT	CASSATAVGEKLFF
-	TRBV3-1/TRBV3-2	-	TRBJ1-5	TGTGCCAGCAGCCCGAAAAACCGACAAGGTACAAATCAGCCCCAGCATTTT	CASSPKNRQGTNQPQHF
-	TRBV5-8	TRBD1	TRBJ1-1	TGTGCCAGCAGCTTGAGGGGGCCGTTAACTGGTGAAGCTTTCTTT	CASSLRGPLTGEAFF
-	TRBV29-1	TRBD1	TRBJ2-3	TGCAGCGCGGACCGGCGGCAGGGGGCTGGAGATACGCAGTATTTT	CSADRRQGAGDTQYF
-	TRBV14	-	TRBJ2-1	TGTGCCAGCAGCCAAGACAGAAGCGATGAGCAGTTCTTC	CASSQDRSDEQFF
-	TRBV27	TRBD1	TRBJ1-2	TGTGCCAGCGGTGACAGGGTCTATGGCTACACCTTC	CASGDRVYGYTF
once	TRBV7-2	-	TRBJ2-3	TGTGCCAGCAGCTTAGCGAGCGGCCTCACAGATACGCAGTATTTT	CASSLASGLTDTQYF
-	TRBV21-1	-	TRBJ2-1	TGTGCCAGCAATGTTCGGGGTGGGTCCTACAATGAGCAGTTCTTC	CASNVRGGSYNEQFF
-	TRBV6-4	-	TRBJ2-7	TGTGCCAGCTCCAGGGAAATTTTTGACGAGCAGTACTTC	CASSREIFDEQYF
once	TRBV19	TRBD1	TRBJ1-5	TGTGCCAGTAGTCTTGGGACAGTTCGCAATCAGCCCCAGCATTTT	CASSLGTVRNQPQHF
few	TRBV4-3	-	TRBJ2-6	TGCGCCAGCAGCCCCTCAGGGTATGGCGGGGCCAACGTCCTGACTTTC	CASSPSGYGGANVLTF
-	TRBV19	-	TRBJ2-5	TGTGCCAGTAGTATAGGCAGGGTAGAGACCCAGTACTTC	CASSIGRVETQYF
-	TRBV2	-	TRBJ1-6	TGTGCCAGCAGGGACAGCACGCTCTCACCCCTCCACTTT	CASRDSTLSPLHF
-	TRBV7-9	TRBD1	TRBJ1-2	TGTGCCAGCAGCCCTGACAGGGGGAGATATGGCTACACCTTC	CASSPDRGRYGYTF
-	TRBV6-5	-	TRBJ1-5	TGTGCCAGCAGTTCCTTACTCGGCAATCAGCCCCAGCATTTT	CASSSLLGNQPQHF
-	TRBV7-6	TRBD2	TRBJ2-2	TGTGCCAGCAGCTTAACGGGGGGGCAGACCGGGGAGCTGTTTTTT	CASSLTGGQTGELFF